Following are 11 T cell receptor beta chains from one sample sequenced in a study of CD8 T cells in ankylosing spondylitis. These receptors have no identified antigens. MiXCR was run by TCRdb on the 5' RACE reads, yielding one entry per CDR3 protein. Among 300,000 to 400,000 distinct CDR3 sequences listed, around 20% were seen once. General study points: There was a TCR beta motif, made of roughly eight highly homologous variants, that appeared characteristic of ankylosing spondylitis blood.

Sequenced: blood, either unsorted or a sorted T cell fraction (not recorded which). The receptors shown here come from a male donor with ankylosing spondylitis.

The chain employs TRBV12-3 or TRBV12-4 and TRBJ2-7; 9 bases match TRBD1. CDR3 size: 16 residues. Trimming at V came to 4 bases and at J to 4 bases, leaving 11 bases not matched to a gene. The CDR3 region has the DNA TGTGCCAGCAGTTCGCTTAGGGGGACAGGGTTATACGAGCAGTACTTC. This sequence encodes CASSSLRGTGLYEQYF.

There are many counts of this clonotype. The chain carries TRBV29-1 and TRBJ2-3; 10 nucleotides line up with TRBD2. Germline trimming cut 4 bases from V and 6 bases from J; bases unmatched to any gene: 7. CDR3 length equals 14 residues. Germline V gives CDR1 SQVTM, CDR2 ANQGSEA. CDR3 nucleotides: TGCAGCGTTGCGACAAGCGGGAGGGTCGATACGCAGTATTTT. It encodes CSVATSGRVDTQYF.

This clonotype was found many times. The gene calls are TRBV7-2 and TRBJ1-1; 8 nucleotides align to TRBD1. Germline CDR1 and CDR2: SGHTA and FQGNSA. CDR3 length: 15 residues. Germline trimming cut 6 bases from V and 5 bases from J; bases unmatched to any gene: 11. CDR3 in amino acids: CASSPLQGALTEAFF. CDR3 in DNA: TGTGCCAGCAGTCCACTTCAGGGGGCTTTAACTGAAGCTTTCTTT.

This chain connects TRBV3-1 to TRBJ2-1; D is undetermined. The CDR3 loop spans 13 amino acids. Trimming cost V 1 base and J 10 bases, with 11 bases left between them. CDR1 is LGHDT, CDR2 YNNKEL, per germline (reference sequence). The CDR3 is CASSQGDSLEQFF. DNA of the CDR3: TGTGCCAGCAGCCAAGGTGATAGCTTAGAGCAGTTCTTC.

The sample holds a few counts of this clonotype. The genes are TRBV4-2 and TRBJ2-7, with 9 bases that match TRBD2. The CDR3 contains 16 residues. CDR1 and CDR2 (germline): LGHNA, YNFKEQ. The J segment lost 0 bases and the V segment lost 1 base, leaving 4 bases of the junction unmatched. In nucleotides, the CDR3 is TGTGCCAGCAGCCAAGTGGGAGCGGGAGGCTCCTACGAGCAGTACTTC. This encodes CASSQVGAGGSYEQYF.

Here the CDR3 reads CATSDSWADTQYF. CDR3 nucleotides: TGTGCCACCAGTGATTCGTGGGCAGATACGCAGTATTTT. The chain carries TRBV24-1 and TRBJ2-3; D gene unclear. Per germline, CDR1 KGHDR and CDR2 SFDVKD. The CDR3 runs to 13 residues. V lost 2 bases and J 4 bases, leaving 6 bases between the germline ends.

The V gene is TRBV20-1, the J gene TRBJ1-4; D ambiguous. The CDR3 consists of 15 residues. Germline CDR1 and CDR2: DFQATT and SNEGSKA (reference sequence). Trimming stripped 0 bases from V and 4 bases from J, with 12 bases between. CDR3 DNA: TGCAGTGCTAGAGATGTGACGGAGCTTAATGAAAAACTGTTTTTT. This translates into CSARDVTELNEKLFF.

This clonotype was detected a few times. The CDR3 spells CASRLGVADGYEQYF. In DNA form, the CDR3 reads TGCGCCAGCAGACTGGGGGTAGCTGATGGCTACGAGCAGTACTTC. The chain links TRBV5-1 to TRBJ2-7; either TRBD1 or TRBD2 may supply D (5 bases each). V was pared by 5 bases and J by 3 bases, with 18 bases between. The CDR3 consists of 15 residues. Germline V lookup: CDR1 SGHRS, CDR2 YFSETQ.

V gene TRBV2 combines with J gene TRBJ1-5; 8 nucleotides line up with TRBD1. In germline, CDR1 is SNHLY, CDR2 FYNNEI. The J segment lost 7 bases and the V segment lost 1 base, leaving 3 bases of the junction unmatched. This CDR3 comprises 14 residues. The CDR3 region has the DNA TGTGCCAGCAGTGAAGTCAGGGGGCGGCAGCCCCAGCATTTT. Translated, it gives CASSEVRGRQPQHF.

The genes are TRBV7-9 and TRBJ1-6; D is unclear. Trimming stripped 5 bases from V and 9 bases from J, with 11 bases between. Germline V gene data show CDR1 as SEHNR and CDR2 as FQNEAQ (reference sequence). The CDR3 sequence is 13 residues long. The CDR3 sequence is CASSPLTSSPLHF. DNA for the CDR3: TGTGCCAGCAGCCCCTTGACAAGTTCACCCCTCCACTTT.

In its sample, this clonotype was seen a few times. The chain couples TRBV14 to TRBJ1-1; possibly TRBD1 for D (5 bases). Looked up from germline, CDR1 is SGHDN and CDR2 is FVKESK. Trimming pared 2 bases from V and 9 bases from J, leaving 10 bases between. CDR3 size: 12 residues. The CDR3, as DNA: TGTGCCAGCAGCCAATTCGACAGAAAAGCTTTCTTT. This translates into CASSQFDRKAFF.